This TCR beta chain was identified during a study of T cell responses to AZD1222 COVID-19 vaccine. The germline V and J ends were trimmed by 4 bases and 8 bases, with 14 bases remaining between them. The CDR3 loop spans 13 amino acids. The germline V gene encodes CDR1 KGHSY and CDR2 FQNENV. Using immunoSEQ multiplex PCR, the repertoire was profiled, and TCRdb retains in-frame clones only, with some absent. Among 100,000 to 150,000 clones listed, approximately 92% were seen once. The rearrangement uses TRBV16 and TRBJ1-2, with D possibly being TRBD1 (6 bases). The specimen comprised peripheral blood, sampled on day 0 of AZD1222 vaccination. The TCR was taken from an adult in good health. CDR3 DNA sequence: TGTGCCAGCAGCCGAGACAGGTTCGGCGGCTACACCTTC. It encodes CASSRDRFGGYTF. The full variable domain, completed using reference TRBV16 and TRBJ1-2, is GEEVAQTPKHLVRGEGQKAKLYCAPIKGHSYVFWYQQVLKNEFKFLISFQNENVFDETGMPKERFSAKCLPNSPCSLEIQATKLEDSAVYFCASSRDRFGGYTFGSGTRLTVV.